This passage covers 14 T cell receptor beta chains from one sample sequenced in a study of blood T cell repertoires in COVID-19. The data were produced by immunoSEQ multiplex PCR, yet TCRdb's version contains in-frame clones alone and is incomplete. The sample consists of about 270,000 clones, about 87% of them appearing once. The source material was PBMCs or T cells enriched from blood (not recorded which). Receptors were obtained from a woman in her twenties or thirties with acute COVID-19.

V gene TRBV5-1 combines with J gene TRBJ1-6; D is uncertain. Germline CDR1 and CDR2: SGHRS and YFSETQ. V lost 1 base to trimming and J lost 0 bases, with 11 bases between them. The CDR3 runs to 17 residues. CDR3: CASSLFTRSSYNSPLHF. The CDR3, as DNA: TGCGCCAGCAGCTTGTTCACAAGGAGCTCCTATAATTCACCCCTCCACTTT.

J is TRBJ2-2 and V is TRBV4-1; tentatively, D is TRBD2 (6 bases). The CDR3 length is 18 residues. Looked up from germline, CDR1 is MGHRA and CDR2 is YSYEKL. Trimming removed 1 base at V and 7 bases at J, with 22 bases between. The CDR3 loop reads CASSQVFHVGRDHGELFF. The DNA of the CDR3 is TGCGCCAGCAGCCAAGTTTTCCATGTAGGGCGGGACCACGGGGAGCTGTTTTTT.

The rearrangement uses TRBV4-1 and TRBJ1-4; TRBD1 matches at 11 bases. CDR1 is MGHRA and CDR2 is YSYEKL in the germline V gene. J lost 3 bases, V lost 3 bases, and 3 bases had no gene match. The CDR3 length is 16 residues. As DNA, the CDR3 is TGCGCCAGCAGCCACCGGGACAGGGGGGCTAATGAAAAACTGTTTTTT. It translates to CASSHRDRGANEKLFF.

The chain carries TRBV27 and TRBJ2-2; D is perhaps TRBD2 (6 bases). The germline CDR1 and CDR2 sequences are MNHEY and SMNVEV (reference sequence). The CDR3 consists of 13 residues. The V and J ends lost 8 bases and 7 bases respectively, with 14 bases between them. The CDR3 coding sequence is TGTGCCAGCCGACGAAATAGCGGCGGGGAGCTGTTTTTT. Residues: CASRRNSGGELFF.

This rearrangement joins TRBV9 to TRBJ1-1, with TRBD1 matching over 8 bases. The V and J ends lost 2 bases and 0 bases, in that order; junction bases with no gene match: 3. CDR3 length: 15 residues. Germline V lookup: CDR1 SGDLS, CDR2 YYNGEE. CDR3 DNA: TGTGCCAGCAGCGTGGGGACAGGACTGAACACTGAAGCTTTCTTT. Its protein product is CASSVGTGLNTEAFF.

The CDR3 nucleotides read TGTGCCATCAGTGAAAACGGGCAGGGGGATTCTTCTGGGGCCAACGTCCTGACTTTC. Translation gives CAISENGQGDSSGANVLTF. The rearrangement uses TRBV10-3 and TRBJ2-6; TRBD1 agrees at 7 bases. The CDR3 is made up of 19 amino acids. Germline V gene sequence: CDR1 ENHRY, CDR2 SYGVKD. V lost 3 bases to trimming and J lost 1 base; unmatched junction nucleotides: 12.

V is TRBV7-6 and J is TRBJ2-1; 9 bases align to TRBD2. The CDR3 is 15 residues long. Trimming cost V 2 bases and J 6 bases; bases outside gene matches: 5. CDR1 is SGHVS, CDR2 FNYEAQ, per germline. The chain's CDR3 is CASSLISGSSNEQFF. As DNA, the CDR3 is TGTGCCAGCAGCTTAATTAGCGGGAGCTCCAATGAGCAGTTCTTC.

The J gene is TRBJ2-7, the V gene TRBV19; a possible D gene is TRBD2 (5 bases). Per the germline V gene, CDR1 is LNHDA and CDR2 is SQIVND (reference sequence). This CDR3 has 15 residues. V was shortened by 4 bases and J by 5 bases, with 18 bases between the two germline ends. In DNA form, the CDR3 reads TGTGCCAGTAGTACCCAATCCGACACCGGGGACGAGCAGTACTTC. Translation gives CASSTQSDTGDEQYF.

This chain uses TRBV27 with TRBJ2-3; 7 nucleotides agree with TRBD1. J was trimmed by 2 bases and V by 3 bases; bases with no gene match: 2. The CDR3 contains 14 residues. Germline V gene lookup returns CDR1 MNHEY and CDR2 SMNVEV (reference sequence). The CDR3 here is CASSFGTATDTQYF. CDR3 bases: TGTGCCAGCAGTTTTGGGACAGCCACAGATACGCAGTATTTT.

This chain joins TRBV15 and TRBJ2-7; 10 bases match TRBD1. There are 17 residues in the CDR3. The J segment lost 5 bases and the V segment lost 4 bases, leaving 14 bases of the junction unmatched. The germline CDR1 and CDR2 sequences are LNHNV and YYDKDF (reference sequence). The CDR3 sequence: CATSTPKMGTGDHEQYF. The CDR3 DNA reads TGTGCCACCAGCACCCCAAAGATGGGGACAGGGGACCACGAGCAGTACTTC.

The chain links TRBV23-1 to TRBJ2-7; TRBD1 matches 8 bases. TRBV23-1 is an ORF, with its function uncertain. The CDR3 runs to 16 residues. V lost 0 bases, J lost 2 bases, and 6 bases stayed unmatched. CDR3 loop: CASSQSRTGRAYEQYF. The CDR3 DNA is TGCGCCAGCAGTCAATCACGGACAGGGCGAGCCTACGAGCAGTACTTC.

The V call is TRBV5-6, the J call TRBJ2-7, with TRBD1 identical over 10 bases. This CDR3 comprises 16 residues. The V gene's germline CDR1 is SGHDT and CDR2 YYEEEE. The junction had 3 bases not matched to a gene; V was cut back by 0 bases and J by 0 bases. The CDR3 here is CASSLGDRGRSYEQYF. The CDR3 coding sequence is TGTGCCAGCAGCTTGGGGGACAGGGGACGCTCCTACGAGCAGTACTTC.

The chain uses TRBV11-2 and TRBJ2-7, with 10 bases that match TRBD2. CDR1 is SGHAT, CDR2 FQNNGV, per germline. This CDR3 contains 16 residues. Trimming removed 5 bases from V and 7 bases from J; junction bases left unmatched: 14. In DNA form, the CDR3 reads TGTGCCAGCAGCCCTCCGCCGGGACTAGCGCCGCGGGAGCAGTACTTC. The encoded protein is CASSPPPGLAPREQYF.

The chain combines TRBV29-1 with TRBJ2-2; TRBD1 agrees at 9 bases. The CDR3 length is 14 residues. With V trimmed by 4 bases and J by 8 bases, 8 bases remained unmatched. In germline, CDR1 is SQVTM, CDR2 ANQGSEA. In nucleotides, the CDR3 is TGCAGCGTTGGAGGGACAGGGAATTGGGGGGAGCTGTTTTTT. This gives the protein CSVGGTGNWGELFF.